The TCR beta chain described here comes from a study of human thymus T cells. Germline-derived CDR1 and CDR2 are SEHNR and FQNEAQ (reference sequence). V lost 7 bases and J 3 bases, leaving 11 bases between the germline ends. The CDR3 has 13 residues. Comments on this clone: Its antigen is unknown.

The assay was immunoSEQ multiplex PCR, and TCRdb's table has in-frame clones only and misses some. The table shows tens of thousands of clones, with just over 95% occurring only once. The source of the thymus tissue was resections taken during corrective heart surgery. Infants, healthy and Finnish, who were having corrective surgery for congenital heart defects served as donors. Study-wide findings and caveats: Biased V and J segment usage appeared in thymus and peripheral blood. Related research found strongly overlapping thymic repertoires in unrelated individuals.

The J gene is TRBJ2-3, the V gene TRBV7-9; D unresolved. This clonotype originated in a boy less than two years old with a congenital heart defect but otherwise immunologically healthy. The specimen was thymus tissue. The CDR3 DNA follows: TGTGCCAGCATCCTCCTAGAAACAGATACGCAGTATTTT. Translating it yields CASILLETDTQYF.